Each of the 4 T cell receptor beta chains below was sequenced from the same sample in a study of tumor-infiltrating lymphocytes in primary liver carcinoma. A primer in the constant region served to generate TCR beta cDNA from roughly 450 ng of total RNA. Employing slightly modified ARM-PCR, three nested multiplex PCR rounds were run, and these gave rise to the TCR beta libraries. The first two PCR rounds used TRBV1-TRBV30 primers with a Cbeta primer, nine to ten cycles each. One entry per CDR3 protein, called by TCRdb with MiXCR from the multiplex PCR reads. The repertoire holds 150,000 to 200,000 distinct CDR3 sequences, around three fifths seen once, with about 7.1% in the top ten. The study extracted blood RNA from unsorted whole blood and also extracted germline DNA. The sample was peripheral blood. The receptors originated from a woman aged 60-75 years with primary liver carcinoma and hepatitis B virus infection.

The V call is TRBV5-1, the J call TRBJ1-3; D may be TRBD1 (5 bases). V was shortened by 4 bases and J by 12 bases, with 20 bases between the two germline ends. The CDR3 extends over 14 amino acids. Looked up from germline, CDR1 is SGHRS and CDR2 is YFSETQ. The CDR3 DNA is TGCGCCAGCAGCCCCACGGGAGGGGCAAGCATCATATATTTT. This encodes CASSPTGGASIIYF.

This chain connects TRBV4-2 to TRBJ2-7; 9 nucleotides match TRBD1. CDR3 length equals 15 residues. Germline-derived CDR1 and CDR2 are LGHNA and YNFKEQ. After removal of 1 base from V and 5 bases from J, the junction contained 6 bases not matched to a gene. The CDR3 protein is CASSQVDTGGDEQYF. The CDR3 DNA sequence: TGTGCCAGCAGCCAAGTGGACACAGGGGGCGACGAGCAGTACTTC.

This clonotype was seen only a few times. The chain links TRBV5-1 to TRBJ2-7; possible D gene TRBD1, 5 bases. CDR1 and CDR2 from the germline V gene are SGHRS and YFSETQ. The CDR3 is made up of 14 amino acids. With 4 bases removed from V and 4 bases from J, the gap between germline ends came to 15 bases. The CDR3 is CASSPELQAYEQYF. The CDR3 bases are TGCGCCAGCAGCCCGGAATTACAGGCGTACGAGCAGTACTTC.

A word on this clonotype: One junction end disagrees with the germline gene, perhaps due to a read error. The gene calls are TRBV13 and TRBJ1-1, with 10 bases identical to TRBD1. Germline loops: CDR1 PRHDT, CDR2 FYEKMQ (reference sequence). The CDR3 sequence is 16 residues long. DNA of the CDR3: TGTGCCAGCAGCTCAACATGGACAGGGGGAGGCACTGAAGCTTCCTTT. This codes for CASSSTWTGGGTEASF.